One and the same sample provided the 26 T cell receptor beta chains below, sequenced in a study of blood T cell repertoires in COVID-19. Repertoires were generated with immunoSEQ multiplex PCR, while TCRdb's copy carries only in-frame clones and drops some. The sample records 70,000 to 100,000 clones, just over 85% being singletons. The sample taken for sequencing was peripheral blood. These receptors all come from a woman in her 70s with acute or convalescent COVID-19.

The rearrangement uses TRBV7-6 and TRBJ2-7, with D maybe TRBD1 (5 bases). Germline V gene lookup returns CDR1 SGHVS and CDR2 FNYEAQ. The V end was cut by 0 bases, the J end by 2 bases, with 14 bases between. The CDR3 covers 16 residues. The CDR3 DNA follows: TGTGCCAGCAGCTTAGCCGCGGCAGGGCAGACCTACGAGCAGTACTTC. Translating it yields CASSLAAAGQTYEQYF.

V gene TRBV2 combines with J gene TRBJ2-5, with TRBD2 matching 10 bases. CDR3 length equals 16 residues. Germline CDR1 SNHLY, CDR2 FYNNEI. Losses at the gene ends were 4 bases for V and 7 bases for J; bases not matched to a gene: 12. CDR3 in amino acids: CASSGSGRTSTWTQYF. DNA for the CDR3: TGTGCCAGCAGTGGTAGCGGGAGGACCAGCACGTGGACCCAGTACTTC.

The V call is TRBV6-5, the J call TRBJ1-6, with D unresolved. V gave up 5 bases and J gave up 10 bases, with 9 bases separating them. Germline V CDR1 and CDR2: MNHEY, SVGAGI. The CDR3 length is 12 residues. The CDR3 reads CASSSMLSPLHF. DNA for the CDR3: TGTGCCAGCAGTAGCATGCTCTCACCCCTCCACTTT.

This chain joins TRBV5-4 and TRBJ2-3; D is unresolved. Germline V gives CDR1 SGHNT, CDR2 YYREEE (reference sequence). Trimming removed 0 bases at V and 0 bases at J, with 11 bases between. CDR3 length: 16 amino acids. CDR3 in DNA: TGTGCCAGCAGCTTGGCGGTGGGCTACAGCACAGATACGCAGTATTTT. Translating it yields CASSLAVGYSTDTQYF.

The chain uses TRBV29-1 and TRBJ2-7; 7 bases are shared with TRBD2. Per the germline V gene, CDR1 is SQVTM and CDR2 is ANQGSEA. The trim removed 0 bases at V and 0 bases at J, leaving 5 bases unmatched. There are 15 residues in the CDR3. CDR3 sequence (DNA): TGCAGCGTTGAAGATAGGCGGGGGAGCTCCTACGAGCAGTACTTC. Its translation is CSVEDRRGSSYEQYF.

The chain recombines TRBV9 with TRBJ2-7, with D hard to call. In germline, CDR1 is SGDLS, CDR2 YYNGEE. The CDR3 has 12 amino acids. The V and J ends lost 4 bases and 6 bases respectively, with 11 bases between them. The CDR3 DNA reads TGTGCCAGCAGCTCATGGTCGGGCGAGCAGTACTTC. It specifies CASSSWSGEQYF.

This clone came up once. The V gene is TRBV5-1, the J gene TRBJ1-3; no firm D call. The CDR3 totals 17 residues. CDR1 SGHRS and CDR2 YFSETQ come from the germline V gene. V lost 0 bases to trimming and J lost 0 bases, with 13 bases between them. For the CDR3, the DNA is TGCGCCAGCAGCTTGGAGCGGGGAGGCCGCTCTGGAAACACCATATATTTT. It translates to CASSLERGGRSGNTIYF.

The CDR3, as DNA: TGTGCCAGCAGCATAAATACAGGGGGCTCTCAGCCCCAGCATTTT. Protein: CASSINTGGSQPQHF. J is TRBJ1-5 and V is TRBV7-8; 9 bases line up with TRBD1. The V gene's germline CDR1 is SGHVS and CDR2 FQNEAQ. Unmatched junction bases numbered 8, after V lost 5 bases and J lost 6 bases. This CDR3 comprises 15 residues.

The chain employs TRBV3-1 (or the pseudogene TRBV3-2) and TRBJ2-7; 12 bases are shared with TRBD2. CDR3 length: 18 amino acids. The V gene's germline CDR1 is LGHDT and CDR2 YNNKEL (reference sequence). The V segment lost 2 bases and the J segment 0 bases; nucleotides outside the gene matches: 8. CDR3 bases: TGTGCCAGCAGCCAACTGGGACTAGCGGGTCGTGGCTCCTACGAGCAGTACTTC. Translated: CASSQLGLAGRGSYEQYF.

The gene calls are TRBV9 and TRBJ2-1, with TRBD2 matching 14 bases. CDR1 SGDLS and CDR2 YYNGEE come from the germline V gene. Trimming cost V 4 bases and J 4 bases; bases outside gene matches: 7. The CDR3 has 17 amino acids. CDR3 in DNA: TGTGCCAGCAGCTTCCGACTAGCGGGGGGGCGTTACAATGAGCAGTTCTTC. This gives the protein CASSFRLAGGRYNEQFF. Using reference TRBV9 and TRBJ2-1 for the parts outside the CDR3, the full variable domain is DSGVTQTPKHLITATGQRVTLRCSPRSGDLSVYWYQQSLDQGLQFLIQYYNGEERAKGNILERFSAQQFPDLHSELNLSSLELGDSALYFCASSFRLAGGRYNEQFFGPGTRLTVL.

This chain joins TRBV2 and TRBJ2-4, with 12 nucleotides matching TRBD2. This CDR3 spans 17 amino acids. The germline V gene encodes CDR1 SNHLY and CDR2 FYNNEI. Germline trimming cut 6 bases from V and 2 bases from J; bases unmatched to any gene: 8. This chain's CDR3 is CASSLTSGSASKNIQYF. CDR3 coding DNA: TGTGCCAGCAGCCTGACTAGCGGGAGTGCTTCCAAAAACATTCAGTACTTC.

The chain carries TRBV9 and TRBJ2-1; 7 bases line up with TRBD1. The V segment lost 3 bases and the J segment 3 bases; nucleotides outside the gene matches: 9. The CDR3 covers 16 residues. Germline-derived CDR1 and CDR2 are SGDLS and YYNGEE. The CDR3 is CASSATGTVLYNEQFF. As DNA, the CDR3 is TGTGCCAGCAGCGCTACCGGGACAGTTCTCTACAATGAGCAGTTCTTC.

The V gene is TRBV7-9, the J gene TRBJ2-2; 11 positions match TRBD2. Germline values: CDR1 SEHNR, CDR2 FQNEAQ (reference sequence). With 3 bases clipped from V and 4 bases from J, the junction kept 7 bases outside the gene matches. This CDR3 comprises 17 residues. For the CDR3, the DNA is TGTGCCAGCAGCTTTGAAACTAGCGGGAGCGGCACCGGGGAGCTGTTTTTT. It encodes CASSFETSGSGTGELFF.

The chain is built from TRBV5-4 and TRBJ1-3; 7 bases fit TRBD1. Per the germline V gene, CDR1 is SGHNT and CDR2 is YYREEE (reference sequence). The CDR3 consists of 16 residues. V gave up 0 bases and J gave up 0 bases; unmatched junction bases: 3. The CDR3 region has the DNA TGTGCCAGCAGCTTGGCGGGACAGAACTCTGGAAACACCATATATTTT. It codes for CASSLAGQNSGNTIYF.

The rearrangement joins TRBV14 to TRBJ2-4; the D is unclear. CDR1 SGHDN and CDR2 FVKESK come from the germline V gene. The V gene lost 0 bases and the J gene lost 5 bases, with 8 bases spanning the gap. This CDR3 contains 14 residues. This CDR3 is CASSQDRSQNIQYF. The CDR3 DNA reads TGTGCCAGCAGCCAAGATCGGTCCCAAAACATTCAGTACTTC.

The rearrangement joins TRBV27 to TRBJ2-1, with TRBD2 matching over 9 bases. Looked up from germline, CDR1 is MNHEY and CDR2 is SMNVEV (reference sequence). Trimming removed 1 base from V and 7 bases from J; junction bases left unmatched: 8. CDR3 size: 16 residues. The CDR3 region is CASSLYVSGSGNEQFF. CDR3 coding DNA: TGTGCCAGCAGTTTATATGTTAGCGGGAGCGGGAATGAGCAGTTCTTC.

This chain links TRBV9 with TRBJ1-5; TRBD1 matches at 9 bases. The CDR3 loop spans 15 amino acids. Germline lookup yields CDR1 SGDLS and CDR2 YYNGEE. V was clipped by 3 bases and J by 3 bases; unmatched bases: 4. In nucleotides, the CDR3 is TGTGCCAGCAGCGAAGGACAGGGGTTCAATCAGCCCCAGCATTTT. Translation: CASSEGQGFNQPQHF.

The CDR3 sequence: CASSHGTGNIGSQFF. The DNA for the CDR3 is TGTGCCAGCAGCCACGGGACAGGGAATATAGGGTCGCAGTTCTTC. The chain is built from TRBV3-1 (or the pseudogene TRBV3-2) and TRBJ2-1, with 9 bases identical to TRBD1. With 3 bases clipped from V and 12 bases from J, the junction kept 12 bases outside the gene matches. The germline V gene encodes CDR1 LGHDT and CDR2 YNNKEL (reference sequence). This CDR3 spans 15 amino acids.

This clone was recorded once. The rearrangement links TRBV4-1 to TRBJ1-1; maybe TRBD1 (6 bases). The CDR3 runs 15 residues. Looked up from germline, CDR1 is MGHRA and CDR2 is YSYEKL. V shed 4 bases and J shed 1 base, with 13 bases lying between them. The CDR3, as DNA: TGCGCCAGCAGCCCGTCCGTGACAGGGAACACTGAAGCTTTCTTT. Amino acids: CASSPSVTGNTEAFF.

J is TRBJ1-1 and V is TRBV11-1; 8 bases fit TRBD1. Germline CDR1 and CDR2: SGHAT and FQDESV (reference sequence). Trimming removed 5 bases from V and 1 base from J; junction bases left unmatched: 6. This CDR3 comprises 15 residues. CDR3 bases: TGTGCCAGCAGCCTAGACAGGGGAAGGAACACTGAAGCTTTCTTT. It encodes CASSLDRGRNTEAFF.

The chain joins TRBV19 to TRBJ2-7; D possibly corresponds to TRBD1 (5 bases). V was pared by 1 base and J by 4 bases, with 8 bases between. Germline CDR1 reads LNHDA; CDR2 reads SQIVND (reference sequence). This CDR3 contains 13 residues. The CDR3 nucleotides are TGTGCCAGTAGTATAGCGACAGAATACGAGCAGTACTTC. Amino acid sequence: CASSIATEYEQYF.

This chain joins TRBV21-1 and TRBJ2-7; the listed D gene, TRBD1, was not tested against the DNA. TRBV21-1 is deemed a pseudogene. The CDR3 loop spans 21 amino acids. The CDR3 nucleotides read TGTGCCAGCAGCAAAGAGATTTGGCAGGGGGCTAGTAGAAGGAATTTGGGCGAGCAGTACTTC. Translating gives CASSKEIWQGASRRNLGEQYF.

The count of this clone is one. V usage is TRBV9 and J usage is TRBJ1-2; D is possibly TRBD1 (5 bases). CDR1 is SGDLS, CDR2 YYNGEE, per germline. The V and J ends lost 1 base and 4 bases respectively, with 17 bases between them. CDR3 size: 16 residues. Written as DNA, the CDR3 is TGTGCCAGCAGCGTAATCGGGACTCCCCTTGGCTATGGCTACACCTTC. It codes for CASSVIGTPLGYGYTF.

The chain couples TRBV9 to TRBJ2-1; tentative D call: TRBD1 (5 bases). V was cut by 0 bases and J by 1 base, with 8 bases left in between. Germline assignment: CDR1 SGDLS and CDR2 YYNGEE. CDR3 length equals 15 residues. CDR3: CASSVAGQSYNEQFF. The CDR3 DNA reads as TGTGCCAGCAGCGTAGCAGGGCAGTCCTACAATGAGCAGTTCTTC. Full variable domain (outside the CDR3, taken from reference TRBV9 and TRBJ2-1): DSGVTQTPKHLITATGQRVTLRCSPRSGDLSVYWYQQSLDQGLQFLIQYYNGEERAKGNILERFSAQQFPDLHSELNLSSLELGDSALYFCASSVAGQSYNEQFFGPGTRLTVL.

This clone was observed a few times. The rearrangement joins TRBV24-1 to TRBJ1-5; 8 bases map to TRBD1. This CDR3 spans 15 amino acids. CDR1 is KGHDR, CDR2 SFDVKD, per germline. The ends lost 4 bases at V and 2 bases at J; junction bases unmatched: 3. DNA for the CDR3: TGTGCCACCAGTGAAGGACAGGGAGGCAATCAGCCCCAGCATTTT. This translates into CATSEGQGGNQPQHF.

V gene TRBV28 combines with J gene TRBJ1-5, with D perhaps matching TRBD1 (5 bases). This CDR3 has 13 amino acids. Looked up from germline, CDR1 is MDHEN and CDR2 is SYDVKM. Trimming removed 6 bases from V and 7 bases from J, with 13 bases in between. CDR3: CASRSRVNQPQHF. CDR3 sequence (DNA): TGTGCCAGCAGGTCCAGGGTTAACCAGCCCCAGCATTTT.